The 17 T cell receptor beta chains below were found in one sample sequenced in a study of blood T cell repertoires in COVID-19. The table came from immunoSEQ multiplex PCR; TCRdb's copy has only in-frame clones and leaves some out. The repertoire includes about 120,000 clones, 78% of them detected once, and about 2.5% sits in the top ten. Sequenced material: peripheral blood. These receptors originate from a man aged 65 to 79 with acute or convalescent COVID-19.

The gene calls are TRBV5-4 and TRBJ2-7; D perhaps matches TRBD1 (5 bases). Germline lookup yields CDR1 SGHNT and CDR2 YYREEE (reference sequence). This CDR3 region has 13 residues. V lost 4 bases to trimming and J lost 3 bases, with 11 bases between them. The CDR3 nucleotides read TGTGCCAGCAGCCAGGGTCTAGTCTACGAGCAGTACTTC. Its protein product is CASSQGLVYEQYF. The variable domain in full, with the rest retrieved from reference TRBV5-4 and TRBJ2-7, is ETGVTQSPTHLIKTRGQQVTLRCSSQSGHNTVSWYQQALGQGPQFIFQYYREEENGRGNFPPRFSGLQFPNYSSELNVNALELDDSALYLCASSQGLVYEQYFGPGTRLTVT.

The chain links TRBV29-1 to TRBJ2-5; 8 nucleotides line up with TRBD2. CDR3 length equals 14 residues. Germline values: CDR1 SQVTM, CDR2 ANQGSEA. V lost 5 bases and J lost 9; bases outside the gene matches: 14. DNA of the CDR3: TGCAGCGTTAGATCCGGGACTAGAGGATCGTCCCAGTACTTC. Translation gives CSVRSGTRGSSQYF.

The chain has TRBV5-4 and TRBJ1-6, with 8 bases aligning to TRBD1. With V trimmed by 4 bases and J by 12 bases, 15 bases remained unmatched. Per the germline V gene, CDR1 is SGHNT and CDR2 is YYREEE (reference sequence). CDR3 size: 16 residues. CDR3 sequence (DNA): TGTGCCAGCAGCCCGGCATCTGGACAGGGCTCCCAACCCCTCCACTTT. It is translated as CASSPASGQGSQPLHF.

CDR3 nucleotide sequence: TGCGCCAGCAGCTTGGGGGCTACAGGGCAAACTGGAAACACCATATATTTT. This codes for CASSLGATGQTGNTIYF. This chain joins TRBV5-1 and TRBJ1-3; D is perhaps TRBD1 (6 bases). V dropped 0 bases and J dropped 2 bases, with 15 bases sitting between them. The germline CDR1 and CDR2 sequences are SGHRS and YFSETQ. The CDR3 consists of 17 residues. Filled out from reference TRBV5-1 and TRBJ1-3, the complete variable domain reads KAGVTQTPRYLIKTRGQQVTLSCSPISGHRSVSWYQQTPGQGLQFLFEYFSETQRNKGNFPGRFSGRQFSNSRSEMNVSTLELGDSALYLCASSLGATGQTGNTIYFGEGSWLTVV.

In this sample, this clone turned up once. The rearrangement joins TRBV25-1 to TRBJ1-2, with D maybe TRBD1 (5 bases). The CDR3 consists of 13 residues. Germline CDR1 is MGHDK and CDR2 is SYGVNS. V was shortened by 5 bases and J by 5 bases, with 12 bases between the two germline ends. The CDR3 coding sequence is TGTGCCAGCAGTCCCCAGGCAGGGTATGGCTACACCTTC. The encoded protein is CASSPQAGYGYTF.

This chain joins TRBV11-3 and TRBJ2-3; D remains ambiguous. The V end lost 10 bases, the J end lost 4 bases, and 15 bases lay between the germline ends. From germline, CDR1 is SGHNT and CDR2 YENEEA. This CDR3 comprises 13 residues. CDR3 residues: CATDEAGADTQYF. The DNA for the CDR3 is TGTGCCACCGACGAGGCCGGCGCAGATACGCAGTATTTT.

The CDR3: CASSRQGEQFF. The CDR3 bases are TGTGCCAGCAGCCGGCAGGGGGAGCAGTTCTTC. V and J are TRBV3-1 (or the pseudogene TRBV3-2) and TRBJ2-1; the D gene is possibly TRBD1 (6 bases). Germline values: CDR1 LGHDT, CDR2 YNNKEL (reference sequence). V was trimmed by 4 bases and J by 10 bases, leaving 8 bases between them. CDR3 length equals 11 residues.

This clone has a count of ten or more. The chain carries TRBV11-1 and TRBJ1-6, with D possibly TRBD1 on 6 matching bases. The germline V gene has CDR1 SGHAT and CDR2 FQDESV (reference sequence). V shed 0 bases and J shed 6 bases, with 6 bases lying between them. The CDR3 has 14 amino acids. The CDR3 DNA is TGTGCCAGCAGCTTAGCACAGGGTAATTCACCCCTCCACTTT. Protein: CASSLAQGNSPLHF.

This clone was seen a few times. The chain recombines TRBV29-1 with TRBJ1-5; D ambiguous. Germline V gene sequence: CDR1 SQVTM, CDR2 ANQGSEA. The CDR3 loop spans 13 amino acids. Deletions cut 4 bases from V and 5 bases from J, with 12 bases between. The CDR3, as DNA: TGCAGCGTTGGGCCGGAGAGGTATCAGCCCCAGCATTTT. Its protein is CSVGPERYQPQHF.

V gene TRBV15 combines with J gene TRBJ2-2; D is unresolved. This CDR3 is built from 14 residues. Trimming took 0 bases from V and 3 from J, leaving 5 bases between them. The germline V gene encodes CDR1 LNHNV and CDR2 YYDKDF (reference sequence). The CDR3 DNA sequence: TGTGCCACCAGCAGAGATATCGACACCGGGGAGCTGTTTTTT. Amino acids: CATSRDIDTGELFF.

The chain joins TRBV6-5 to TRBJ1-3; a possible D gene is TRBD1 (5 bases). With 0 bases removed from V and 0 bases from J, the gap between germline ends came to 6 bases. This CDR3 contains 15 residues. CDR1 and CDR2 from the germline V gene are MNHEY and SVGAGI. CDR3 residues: CASSYSGLSGNTIYF. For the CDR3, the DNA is TGTGCCAGCAGTTACTCGGGACTCTCTGGAAACACCATATATTTT.

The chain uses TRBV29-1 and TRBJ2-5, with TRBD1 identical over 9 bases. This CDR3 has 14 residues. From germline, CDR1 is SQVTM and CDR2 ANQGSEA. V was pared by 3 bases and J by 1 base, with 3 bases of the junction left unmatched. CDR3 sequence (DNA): TGCAGCGTTGAGCGGGACAGGGCCCAAGAGACCCAGTACTTC. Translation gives CSVERDRAQETQYF.

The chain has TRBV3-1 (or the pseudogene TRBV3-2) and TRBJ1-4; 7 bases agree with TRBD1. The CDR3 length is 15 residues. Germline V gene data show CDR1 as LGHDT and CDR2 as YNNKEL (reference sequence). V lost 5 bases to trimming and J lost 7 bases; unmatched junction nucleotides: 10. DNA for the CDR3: TGTGCCAGCAGCATCCGGACAGGCGTTAGTGAAAAACTGTTTTTT. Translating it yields CASSIRTGVSEKLFF.

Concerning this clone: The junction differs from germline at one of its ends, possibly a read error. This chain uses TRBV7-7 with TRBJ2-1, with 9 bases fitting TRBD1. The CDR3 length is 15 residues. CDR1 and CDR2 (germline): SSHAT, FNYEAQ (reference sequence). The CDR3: CASSLLGQGAGEQFF. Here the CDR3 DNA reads TGTGCTAGCAGCTTATTGGGACAGGGTGCAGGGGAGCAGTTCTTC.

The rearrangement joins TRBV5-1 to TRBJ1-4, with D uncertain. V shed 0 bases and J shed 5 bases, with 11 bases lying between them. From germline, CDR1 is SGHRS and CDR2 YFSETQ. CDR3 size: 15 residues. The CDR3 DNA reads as TGCGCCAGCAGCTTGGGGGCCAGTGCAAATGAAAAACTGTTTTTT. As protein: CASSLGASANEKLFF.

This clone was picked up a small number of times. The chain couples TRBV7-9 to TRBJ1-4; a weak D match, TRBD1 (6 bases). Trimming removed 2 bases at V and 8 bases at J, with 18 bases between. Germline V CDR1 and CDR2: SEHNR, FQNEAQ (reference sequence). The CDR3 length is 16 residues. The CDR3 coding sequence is TGTGCCAGCAGCTTAAGACCAACAGGGTTAATGGAAAAACTGTTTTTT. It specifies CASSLRPTGLMEKLFF.

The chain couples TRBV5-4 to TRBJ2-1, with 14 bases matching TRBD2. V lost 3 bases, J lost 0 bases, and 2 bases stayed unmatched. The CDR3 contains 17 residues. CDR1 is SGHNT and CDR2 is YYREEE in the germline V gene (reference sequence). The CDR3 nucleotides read TGTGCCAGCAGCTGGGGACTAGCGGGGGCCTCCTACAATGAGCAGTTCTTC. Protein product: CASSWGLAGASYNEQFF.